The T cell receptor (beta chain) under discussion was sequenced for a study of neurological immune-mediated disorders. MiXCR, run by TCRdb on the 5' RACE reads, gives a single entry per CDR3 protein. Of more than 35,000 distinct CDR3 sequences in the sample, around 10% are singletons; the top ten hold approximately 6.3%. This clonotype was picked up many times. The germline CDR1 and CDR2 sequences are MNHEY and SVGAGI. Unmatched junction bases numbered 7, after V lost 1 base and J lost 7 bases. The CDR3 runs to 16 residues. This sequence originates from a woman aged 25 to 39 with HTLV-1-associated myelopathy (HAM/TSP). The sequenced sample consisted of PBMCs. The chain recombines TRBV6-5 with TRBJ1-6; 7 bases are shared with TRBD1. DNA for the CDR3: TGTGCCAGCAGTTACTACAGGGGAGTGGGGAATTCACCCCTCCACTTT. This codes for CASSYYRGVGNSPLHF.